The 24 T cell receptor beta chains below all came from one sample that was sequenced in a study of blood T cell repertoires in COVID-19. Repertoires were generated with immunoSEQ multiplex PCR, while TCRdb's copy carries only in-frame clones and drops some. The table has approximately 110,000 clones, approximately 81% seen once. The material sequenced was peripheral blood. These receptors came from a human donor in a cohort sampled during active COVID-19.

The V gene is TRBV12-3 or TRBV12-4, the J gene TRBJ2-5; 8 bases agree with TRBD2. With 7 bases clipped from V and 7 bases from J, the junction kept 8 bases outside the gene matches. This CDR3 is built from 13 residues. DNA of the CDR3: TGTGCCAGCACCATCGGGAGGGAAGGGACCCAGTACTTC. Translated, it gives CASTIGREGTQYF.

A few counts support this clone. CDR3 region: CASSLARGLSGRKFF. The DNA for the CDR3 is TGTGCCAGCAGCTTAGCCAGGGGACTTAGCGGGAGAAAGTTCTTC. The chain combines TRBV7-9 with TRBJ2-1, with 9 bases matching TRBD2. Germline-derived CDR1 and CDR2 are SEHNR and FQNEAQ (reference sequence). The CDR3 is 15 residues long. After removal of 0 bases from V and 14 bases from J, the junction contained 11 bases not matched to a gene. The full variable domain, in which reference TRBV7-9 and TRBJ2-1 provide the parts outside the CDR3, is DTGVSQNPRHKITKRGQNVTFRCDPISEHNRLYWYRQTLGQGPEFLTYFQNEAQLEKSRLLSDRFSAERPKGSFSTLEIQRTEQGDSAMYLCASSLARGLSGRKFFGPGTRLTVL.

The chain is built from TRBV15 and TRBJ2-3; 13 nucleotides line up with TRBD2. This CDR3 contains 19 residues. Germline values: CDR1 LNHNV, CDR2 YYDKDF (reference sequence). Trimming cost V 5 bases and J 0 bases; bases outside gene matches: 11. The DNA of the CDR3 is TGTGCCACCAGCGGGGGACTAGCGGGGACTTTTCCTAGCACAGATACGCAGTATTTT. Its translation: CATSGGLAGTFPSTDTQYF.

The rearrangement links TRBV5-3 to TRBJ1-6; a weak D match, TRBD1 (6 bases). TRBV5-3 is flagged as an ORF with uncertain function. The V gene lost 4 bases and the J gene lost 7 bases, with 9 bases spanning the gap. CDR3 size: 13 residues. As DNA, the CDR3 is TGTGCCAGAAGCCGACAGGAGAATTCACCCCTCCACTTT. As protein: CARSRQENSPLHF.

The rearrangement uses TRBV5-1 and TRBJ2-1; 11 bases agree with TRBD2. The CDR3 consists of 16 residues. Germline V gives CDR1 SGHRS, CDR2 YFSETQ. With 3 bases clipped from V and 5 bases from J, the junction kept 7 bases outside the gene matches. The CDR3 here is CASSSLTSGENNEQFF. The CDR3 DNA reads as TGCGCCAGCAGCTCTCTGACTAGCGGGGAAAACAATGAGCAGTTCTTC.

The rearrangement links TRBV5-1 to TRBJ2-3; 8 nucleotides align to TRBD2. The CDR3 consists of 18 residues. Germline trimming cut 4 bases from V and 1 base from J; bases unmatched to any gene: 14. CDR1 is SGHRS, CDR2 YFSETQ, per germline. In nucleotides, the CDR3 is TGCGCCAGCAGCCCCCTAGCGGGTCCCCGGGAGGGCACAGATACGCAGTATTTT. It specifies CASSPLAGPREGTDTQYF.

This chain connects TRBV10-1 to TRBJ2-3; 10 nucleotides line up with TRBD2. J gave up 1 base and V 6 bases, and 7 bases lay outside the gene matches. CDR1 is WNHNN, CDR2 SYGVQD, per germline (reference sequence). CDR3 length: 16 residues. The CDR3 is CASSRGTSVRTDTQYF. The CDR3 DNA is TGCGCCAGCAGCCGCGGGACTAGCGTGCGCACAGATACGCAGTATTTT.

This chain uses TRBV3-1 (or the pseudogene TRBV3-2) with TRBJ2-3; no firm D call. The CDR3 contains 12 residues. Trimming stripped 4 bases from V and 2 bases from J, with 4 bases between. Germline V gene sequence: CDR1 LGHDT, CDR2 YNNKEL (reference sequence). CDR3 loop: CASSRNTDTQYF. CDR3 bases: TGTGCCAGCAGCCGTAACACAGATACGCAGTATTTT.

The CDR3 DNA is TGTGCCAGCAGTTTAGAAGGGGCGCTTGGCTACACCTTC. Its protein product is CASSLEGALGYTF. The chain carries TRBV12-3 or TRBV12-4 and TRBJ1-2; possibly TRBD1 for D (5 bases). CDR3 length: 13 amino acids. V was shortened by 1 base and J by 7 bases, with 10 bases between the two germline ends.

The chain employs TRBV9 and TRBJ2-1, with TRBD2 matching over 7 bases. Germline CDR1 SGDLS, CDR2 YYNGEE. The CDR3 sequence is 16 residues long. V shed 2 bases and J 9 bases; nucleotides not matched to a gene: 14. CDR3 sequence reads: CASSVSLAGSLGEQFF. CDR3 nucleotides: TGTGCCAGCAGCGTGTCTTTAGCGGGTAGTCTGGGTGAGCAGTTCTTC.

This clone appeared many times. The V call is TRBV28, the J call TRBJ2-5; perhaps TRBD2 as D (5 bases). The CDR3 contains 16 residues. Germline assignment: CDR1 MDHEN and CDR2 SYDVKM. V was clipped by 4 bases and J by 2 bases, with 17 bases between them. In nucleotides, the CDR3 is TGTGCCAGCAGTTCCCGTACGAGAGGAGGACAAGAGACCCAGTACTTC. Translation gives CASSSRTRGGQETQYF.

The J gene is TRBJ1-6, the V gene TRBV7-8, with D perhaps matching TRBD1 (5 bases). CDR1 SGHVS and CDR2 FQNEAQ come from the germline V gene. The CDR3 extends over 16 amino acids. V lost 0 bases, J lost 5 bases, and 11 bases lay in between. The CDR3 DNA is TGTGCCAGCAGCTTAGCGCGGTCAGGGAATAATTCACCCCTCCACTTT. Its translation is CASSLARSGNNSPLHF.

The CDR3 nucleotides read TGTGCCAGCAGCGCCGGGACAGGGGCGAGCTCTGGAAACACCATATATTTT. Its translation is CASSAGTGASSGNTIYF. The chain couples TRBV7-9 to TRBJ1-3, with 10 bases matching TRBD1. The germline CDR1 and CDR2 sequences are SEHNR and FQNEAQ (reference sequence). The CDR3 contains 17 residues. Unmatched junction bases numbered 7, after V lost 5 bases and J lost 0 bases.

The J gene is TRBJ1-5, the V gene TRBV7-8, with TRBD1 as a possible D gene (6 bases). Trimming pared 0 bases from V and 6 bases from J, leaving 15 bases between. From germline, CDR1 is SGHVS and CDR2 FQNEAQ. The CDR3 is made up of 16 amino acids. CDR3 sequence: CASSLAGGGGVQPQHF. The CDR3 DNA reads as TGTGCCAGCAGCTTAGCTGGTGGGGGGGGCGTTCAGCCCCAGCATTTT.

This chain uses TRBV19 with TRBJ2-3; 8 bases match TRBD1. The trim removed 6 bases at V and 6 bases at J, leaving 11 bases unmatched. CDR1 and CDR2 from the germline V gene are LNHDA and SQIVND (reference sequence). The CDR3 loop spans 15 amino acids. The CDR3 spells CASRRQGRGVDTQYF. The CDR3, as DNA: TGTGCCAGTAGGAGACAGGGGCGAGGGGTTGATACGCAGTATTTT.

The V gene is TRBV21-1, the J gene TRBJ2-5; TRBD2, as called in the table, went unchecked against the DNA. TRBV21-1 is a pseudogene segment. The length of the CDR3 is 18 residues. Written as DNA, the CDR3 is TGTGCCAGCAGCAGACGGATTCCTAGTGGCAGCTACCAAGAGACCCAGTACTTC. It translates to CASSRRIPSGSYQETQYF.

The chain carries TRBV3-1 (or the pseudogene TRBV3-2) and TRBJ2-7; 7 bases fit TRBD1. CDR1 and CDR2 (germline): LGHDT, YNNKEL (reference sequence). After removal of 8 bases from V and 2 bases from J, the junction contained 9 bases not matched to a gene. This CDR3 is built from 14 residues. The CDR3 DNA reads as TGTGCCAGCGCACTATTGGGACAGACCTACGAGCAGTACTTC. Its translation is CASALLGQTYEQYF.

This clone has more than one count but fewer than ten. This chain links TRBV7-2 with TRBJ2-5, with D possibly being TRBD1 (5 bases). The CDR3 sequence is 13 residues long. Germline-derived CDR1 and CDR2 are SGHTA and FQGNSA. V was clipped by 5 bases and J by 1 base, with 8 bases between them. The CDR3 DNA reads as TGTGCCAGCAGCCTCGACAGCCAAGAGACCCAGTACTTC. It translates to CASSLDSQETQYF. Based on the CDR3 plus reference TRBV7-2 and TRBJ2-5, the full variable domain is GAGVSQSPSNKVTEKGKDVELRCDPISGHTALYWYRQSLGQGLEFLIYFQGNSAPDKSGLPSDRFSAERTGGSVSTLTIQRTQQEDSAVYLCASSLDSQETQYFGPGTRLLVL.

This chain links TRBV12-5 with TRBJ2-7; TRBD1 aligns across 7 bases. The CDR3 loop spans 13 amino acids. Germline loops: CDR1 LGHNT, CDR2 FRNRAP. J lost 6 bases, V lost 5 bases, and 7 bases had no gene match. This CDR3 reads CASGPRQGGEQYF. The CDR3 DNA reads as TGTGCTAGTGGTCCACGACAGGGTGGCGAGCAGTACTTC.

This clone was detected only a few times. CDR3 DNA: TGTGCCAGCAGTAGACAGGGCTCCTACAATGAGCAGTTCTTC. Translated, it gives CASSRQGSYNEQFF. The chain couples TRBV27 to TRBJ2-1; 7 bases map to TRBD1. Germline V gene lookup returns CDR1 MNHEY and CDR2 SMNVEV (reference sequence). This CDR3 region has 14 residues. V trimming: 5 bases; J trimming: 0 bases; junction bases outside the gene matches: 1.

This chain uses TRBV10-3 with TRBJ2-5, with D unclear. Germline-derived CDR1 and CDR2 are ENHRY and SYGVKD. V was clipped by 6 bases and J by 2 bases, with 7 bases between them. The CDR3 runs 12 residues. CDR3: CAIRTVQETQYF. CDR3 nucleotide sequence: TGTGCCATCAGAACAGTTCAAGAGACCCAGTACTTC.

This chain connects TRBV6-5 to TRBJ2-1; D ambiguous. This CDR3 comprises 15 residues. With 4 bases removed from V and 0 bases from J, the gap between germline ends came to 10 bases. The germline gives CDR1 MNHEY, CDR2 SVGAGI. The CDR3 reads CASSSDWSSYNEQFF. The CDR3 DNA reads TGTGCCAGCAGTTCCGACTGGAGCTCCTACAATGAGCAGTTCTTC.

V and J are TRBV5-1 and TRBJ1-1; 7 nucleotides align to TRBD1. The V gene's germline CDR1 is SGHRS and CDR2 YFSETQ. The V and J ends lost 1 base and 2 bases, in that order; junction bases with no gene match: 8. The CDR3 has 16 residues. CDR3 in DNA: TGCGCCAGCAGCTTGAGGGCAGGGGGAGTTAACACTGAAGCTTTCTTT. This encodes CASSLRAGGVNTEAFF. The entire variable domain, with the rest obtained from reference TRBV5-1 and TRBJ1-1, is as follows: KAGVTQTPRYLIKTRGQQVTLSCSPISGHRSVSWYQQTPGQGLQFLFEYFSETQRNKGNFPGRFSGRQFSNSRSEMNVSTLELGDSALYLCASSLRAGGVNTEAFFGQGTRLTVV.

The chain uses TRBV6-5 and TRBJ1-1; D may be TRBD1 (5 bases). Per germline, CDR1 MNHEY and CDR2 SVGAGI. This CDR3 has 15 amino acids. V was trimmed by 0 bases and J by 1 base, leaving 9 bases between them. The CDR3 is CASSYSFGQNTEAFF. The CDR3 DNA reads TGTGCCAGCAGTTACTCGTTTGGACAGAACACTGAAGCTTTCTTT.